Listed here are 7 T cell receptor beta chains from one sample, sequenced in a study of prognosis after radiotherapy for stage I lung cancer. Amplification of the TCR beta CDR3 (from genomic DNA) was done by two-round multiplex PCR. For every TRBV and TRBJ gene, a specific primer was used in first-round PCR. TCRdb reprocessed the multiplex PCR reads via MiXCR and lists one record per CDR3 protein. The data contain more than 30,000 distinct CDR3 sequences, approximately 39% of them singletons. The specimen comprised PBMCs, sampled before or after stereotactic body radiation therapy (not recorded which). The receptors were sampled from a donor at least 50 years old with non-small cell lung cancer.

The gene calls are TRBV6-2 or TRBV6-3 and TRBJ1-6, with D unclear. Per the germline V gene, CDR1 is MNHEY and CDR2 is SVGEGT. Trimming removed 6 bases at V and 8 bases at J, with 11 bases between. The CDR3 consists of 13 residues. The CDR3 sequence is CASSGLVDSPLHF. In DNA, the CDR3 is TGTGCCAGCAGCGGACTGGTTGATTCACCCCTCCACTTT.

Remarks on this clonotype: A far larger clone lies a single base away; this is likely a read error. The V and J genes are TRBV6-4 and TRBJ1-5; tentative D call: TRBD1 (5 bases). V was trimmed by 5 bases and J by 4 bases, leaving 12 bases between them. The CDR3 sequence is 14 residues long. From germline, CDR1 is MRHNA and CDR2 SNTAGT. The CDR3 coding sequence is TGTGCCAGCAGTTCCGGGGACGGAAATCAGCCCCAGCATTTT. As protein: CASSSGDGNQPQHF.

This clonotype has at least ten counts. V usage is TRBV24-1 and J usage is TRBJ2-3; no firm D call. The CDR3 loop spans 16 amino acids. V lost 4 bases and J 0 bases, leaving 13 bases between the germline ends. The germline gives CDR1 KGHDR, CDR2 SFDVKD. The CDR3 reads CATSEPRQTSTDTQYF. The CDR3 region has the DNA TGTGCCACCAGTGAACCTCGCCAGACTAGCACAGATACGCAGTATTTT.

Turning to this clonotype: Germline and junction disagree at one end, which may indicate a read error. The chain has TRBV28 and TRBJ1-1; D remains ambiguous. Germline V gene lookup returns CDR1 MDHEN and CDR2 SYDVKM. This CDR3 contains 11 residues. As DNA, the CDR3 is TGTGACAGCAGTTTGTATACTGAAGCTTTCTTT. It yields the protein CDSSLYTEAFF.

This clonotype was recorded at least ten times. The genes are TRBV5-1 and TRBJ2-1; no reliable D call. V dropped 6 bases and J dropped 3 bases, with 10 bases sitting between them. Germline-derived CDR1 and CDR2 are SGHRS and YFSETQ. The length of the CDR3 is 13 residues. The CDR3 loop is CASNFEGYNEQFF. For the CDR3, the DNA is TGCGCCAGCAACTTTGAAGGCTACAATGAGCAGTTCTTC.

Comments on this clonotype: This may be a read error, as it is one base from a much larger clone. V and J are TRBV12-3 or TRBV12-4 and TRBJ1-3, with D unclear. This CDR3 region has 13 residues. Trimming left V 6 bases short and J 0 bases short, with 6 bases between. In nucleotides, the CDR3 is TGTGCCAGCAGAGGCACCTCTGGAAACACCATATATTTT. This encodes CASRGTSGNTIYF.

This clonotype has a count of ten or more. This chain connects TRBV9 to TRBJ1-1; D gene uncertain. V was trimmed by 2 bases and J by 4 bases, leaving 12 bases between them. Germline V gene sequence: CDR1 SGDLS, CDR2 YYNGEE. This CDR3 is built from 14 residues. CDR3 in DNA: TGTGCCAGCAGCGTCGGGCCCGAGGGCACTGAAGCTTTCTTT. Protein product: CASSVGPEGTEAFF.